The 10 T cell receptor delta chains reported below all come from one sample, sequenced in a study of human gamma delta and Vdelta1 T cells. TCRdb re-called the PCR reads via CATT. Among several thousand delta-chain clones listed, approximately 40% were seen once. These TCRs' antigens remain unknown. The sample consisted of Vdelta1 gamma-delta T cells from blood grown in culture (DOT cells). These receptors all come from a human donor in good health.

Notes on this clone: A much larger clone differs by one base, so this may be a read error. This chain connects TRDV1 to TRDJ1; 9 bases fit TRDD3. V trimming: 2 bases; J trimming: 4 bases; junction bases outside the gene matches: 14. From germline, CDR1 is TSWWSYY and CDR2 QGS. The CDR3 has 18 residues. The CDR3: CALGEVPLLGESIDKLIF. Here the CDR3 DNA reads TGTGCTCTTGGGGAAGTACCTCTACTGGGGGAGTCCATCGATAAACTCATCTTT.

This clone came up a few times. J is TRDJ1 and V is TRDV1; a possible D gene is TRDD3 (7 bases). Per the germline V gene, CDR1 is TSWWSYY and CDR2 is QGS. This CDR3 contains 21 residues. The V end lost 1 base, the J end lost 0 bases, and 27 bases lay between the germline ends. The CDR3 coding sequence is TGTGCTCTTGGGGAACCCTCCTACGATGTGGGGGACCGATCGTACACCGATAAACTCATCTTT. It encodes CALGEPSYDVGDRSYTDKLIF.

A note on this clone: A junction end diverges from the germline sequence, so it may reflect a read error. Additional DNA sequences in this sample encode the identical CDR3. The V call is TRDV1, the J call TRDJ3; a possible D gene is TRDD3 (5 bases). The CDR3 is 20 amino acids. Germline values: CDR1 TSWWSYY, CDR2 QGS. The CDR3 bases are TGTGCTCTTGGGGGCCCTAGTGCGCGACCTAGCTCCTGGGACACCAGACAGATGTTTTTC. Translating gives CALGGPSARPSSWDTRQMFF.

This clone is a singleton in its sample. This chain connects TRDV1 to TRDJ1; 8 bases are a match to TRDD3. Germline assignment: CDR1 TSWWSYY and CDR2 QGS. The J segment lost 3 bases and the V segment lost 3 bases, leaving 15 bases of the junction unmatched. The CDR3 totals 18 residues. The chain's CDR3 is CALGETLRPGDSPDKLIF. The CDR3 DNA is TGTGCTCTTGGGGAGACACTAAGACCGGGGGATAGTCCCGATAAACTCATCTTT.

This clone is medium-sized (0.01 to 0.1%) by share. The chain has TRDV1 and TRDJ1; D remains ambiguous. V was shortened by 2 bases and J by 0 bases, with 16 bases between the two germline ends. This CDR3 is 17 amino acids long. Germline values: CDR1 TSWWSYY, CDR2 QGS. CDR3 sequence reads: CALGEILSVTYTDKLIF. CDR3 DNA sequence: TGTGCTCTTGGGGAAATTCTTTCTGTGACGTACACCGATAAACTCATCTTT.

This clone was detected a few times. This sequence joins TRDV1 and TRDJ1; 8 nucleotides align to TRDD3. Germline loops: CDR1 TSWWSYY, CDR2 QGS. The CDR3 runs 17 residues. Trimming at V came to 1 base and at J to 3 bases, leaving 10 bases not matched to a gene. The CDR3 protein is CALGEPELLGASDKLIF. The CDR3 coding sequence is TGTGCTCTTGGGGAACCGGAATTACTGGGGGCTTCCGATAAACTCATCTTT.

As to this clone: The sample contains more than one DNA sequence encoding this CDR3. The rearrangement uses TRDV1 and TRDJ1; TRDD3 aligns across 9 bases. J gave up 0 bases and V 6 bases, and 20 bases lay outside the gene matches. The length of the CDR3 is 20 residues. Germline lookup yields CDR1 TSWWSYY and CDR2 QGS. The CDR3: CALGGRVYRTGGHYTDKLIF. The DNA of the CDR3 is TGTGCTCTTGGAGGACGGGTTTATCGTACTGGGGGACACTACACCGATAAACTCATCTTT.

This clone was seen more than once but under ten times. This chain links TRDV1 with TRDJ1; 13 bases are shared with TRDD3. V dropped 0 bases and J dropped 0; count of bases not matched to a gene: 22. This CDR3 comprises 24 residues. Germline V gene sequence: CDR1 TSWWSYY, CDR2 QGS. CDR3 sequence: CALGELIPPENWGIRPRYTDKLIF. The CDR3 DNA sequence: TGTGCTCTTGGGGAACTTATTCCCCCCGAGAACTGGGGGATACGCCCTAGATACACCGATAAACTCATCTTT.

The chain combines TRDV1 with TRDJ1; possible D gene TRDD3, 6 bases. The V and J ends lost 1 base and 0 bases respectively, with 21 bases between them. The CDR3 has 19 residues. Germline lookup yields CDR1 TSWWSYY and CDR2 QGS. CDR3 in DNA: TGTGCTCTTGGGGAACGTCTACAGTACCTCTGGGGACACACCGATAAACTCATCTTT. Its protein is CALGERLQYLWGHTDKLIF.

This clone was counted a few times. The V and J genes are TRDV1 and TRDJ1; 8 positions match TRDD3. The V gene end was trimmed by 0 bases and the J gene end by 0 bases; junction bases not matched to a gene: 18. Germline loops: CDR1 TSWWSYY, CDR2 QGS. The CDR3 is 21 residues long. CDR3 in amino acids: CALGELGRHPWGTSDTDKLIF. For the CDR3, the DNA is TGTGCTCTTGGGGAACTAGGCAGGCATCCCTGGGGGACTTCAGACACCGATAAACTCATCTTT.